This T cell receptor (beta chain) was observed in a study of blood T cell repertoires in COVID-19. Cohort 3 recovered donors had two negative PCRs, clearance, or symptom resolution. Deletions cut 4 bases from V and 3 bases from J, with 13 bases between. In germline, CDR1 is SGHDN, CDR2 FVKESK. The CDR3 spans 14 residues. As originally analysed: Reference gene primer amplification gave estimated nucleated cell counts. Sequenced by immunoSEQ multiplex PCR; TCRdb stores in-frame clones only, minus some. V and J calls and clone size are as listed in that table; D and trimming were resolved from the DNA. Of around 300,000 clones in the sample, approximately 89% were seen once.

The receptor's source is a woman aged 30 to 39 who had recovered from COVID-19. The genes are TRBV14 and TRBJ2-7, with D tentatively TRBD2 (6 bases). The specimen was PBMCs or T cells enriched from blood (not recorded which). This CDR3 is CASSLALGGYEQYF. The DNA of the CDR3 is TGTGCCAGCAGCCTCGCGCTCGGGGGCTACGAGCAGTACTTC.